This T cell receptor (beta chain) comes out of a study of beta chain features in type 1 diabetes. With V trimmed by 4 bases and J by 9 bases, 7 bases remained unmatched. The CDR3 consists of 13 residues. Germline-derived CDR1 and CDR2 are MNHEY and SVGAGI. The investigators reverse transcribed all of the isolated RNA, so they sequenced expressed TCRB transcripts. Method: immunoSEQ multiplex PCR; TCRdb's copy keeps in-frame clones and lacks some. This sample has 300,000 to 350,000 clones, with less than 20% found just once. This receptor was taken from a woman aged 18-29 years in good health. The V and J genes are TRBV6-5 and TRBJ2-3; 7 nucleotides agree with TRBD2. Sequencing used naive CD4+ T cells from blood. Here the CDR3 DNA reads TGTGCCAGCAGTTTCCCGGGACTACAGACGCAGTATTTT. Its translation is CASSFPGLQTQYF.